The rows below give T cell receptor beta chains drawn from one sample of a study of T-cell reconstitution after alpha-beta-depleted transplantation in children. TCRdb ran MiXCR on the PCR reads and lists one entry per CDR3 protein. The table includes 120,000 or so distinct CDR3 sequences, about 9.4% detected once. Sequencing used PBMCs from the stem cell graft donor, obtained from the stem cell graft. The receptors were gathered from a human donor who donated a stem cell graft to a child with acute lymphoblastic leukemia. The CDR3 runs from the conserved cysteine through the conserved F or W. Each record gives: D gene, clone size, J gene, V gene, CDR3 protein, CDR3 DNA. A D gene is named only where the DNA matches it firmly. Only part of the rows carry a size: once, few, many, or a class if the clone is expanded.

-,many,TRBJ2-7,TRBV28,CASSLGGQGSYEQYF,TGTGCCAGCAGTTTAGGGGGACAAGGCTCCTACGAGCAGTACTTC
-,many,TRBJ2-7,TRBV5-1,CASSLGEGREQYF,TGCGCCAGCAGCTTGGGTGAGGGGAGAGAGCAGTACTTC
TRBD1,many,TRBJ2-7,TRBV12-3/TRBV12-4,CASSSGTGGRVYEQYF,TGTGCCAGCAGCTCCGGGACAGGTGGAAGGGTCTACGAGCAGTACTTC
TRBD1,many,TRBJ2-5,TRBV12-3/TRBV12-4,CASSFKNRDRARETQYF,TGTGCCAGCAGTTTTAAGAACCGGGACAGGGCGCGAGAGACCCAGTACTTC
-,many,TRBJ1-1,TRBV12-3/TRBV12-4,CASSHKGLNTEAFF,TGTGCCAGCAGCCATAAGGGGCTGAACACTGAAGCTTTCTTT
-,many,TRBJ2-3,TRBV7-9,CASSWSEGRTDTQYF,TGTGCCAGCAGCTGGTCAGAGGGGAGGACAGATACGCAGTATTTT
-,many,TRBJ2-1,TRBV9,CASSPVRGDEQFF,TGTGCCAGCAGCCCCGTTCGTGGGGATGAGCAGTTCTTC
TRBD1,many,TRBJ2-1,TRBV29-1,CSARSGQDNEQFF,TGCAGCGCCCGCTCGGGACAGGACAATGAGCAGTTCTTC
TRBD1,many,TRBJ2-7,TRBV7-6,CASSLAGQLNEQYF,TGTGCCAGCAGCTTAGCGGGACAGCTCAACGAGCAGTACTTC
-,once,TRBJ2-7,TRBV29-1,CSVSGAREQYF,TGCAGCGTTAGTGGGGCTAGGGAGCAGTACTTC
TRBD1,many,TRBJ2-7,TRBV12-3/TRBV12-4,CASSSRTGSREQYF,TGTGCCAGCAGTTCGCGGACAGGGTCACGGGAGCAGTACTTC
-,many,TRBJ2-2,TRBV2,CASSEAETGHTGELFF,TGTGCCAGCAGTGAAGCGGAGACAGGCCACACCGGGGAGCTGTTTTTT
-,-,TRBJ2-2,TRBV18,CASSEDQGRVGELFF,TGTGCCAGCTCAGAAGATCAGGGACGAGTCGGGGAGCTGTTTTTT
-,-,TRBJ2-3,TRBV30,CAWSYGRVTDTQYF,TGTGCCTGGAGTTATGGCAGGGTCACAGATACGCAGTATTTT
TRBD1,many,TRBJ2-7,TRBV12-3/TRBV12-4,CASSRTGPREWQYF,TGTGCCAGCAGTCGGACAGGTCCTCGAGAGTGGCAGTACTTC
TRBD1,many,TRBJ2-5,TRBV29-1,CSARQGAQETQYF,TGCAGCGCCCGACAGGGGGCACAAGAGACCCAGTACTTC
-,many,TRBJ2-3,TRBV12-3/TRBV12-4,CASSSTDTQYF,TGTGCCAGCAGTTCCACAGATACGCAGTATTTT
TRBD1,-,TRBJ2-1,TRBV11-2,CASSSWDRGDWQFF,TGTGCCAGCAGCTCCTGGGACAGGGGGGATTGGCAGTTCTTC
TRBD1,many,TRBJ2-7,TRBV5-1,CASKEHRTGGNEQYF,TGCGCCAGCAAAGAGCATCGGACAGGGGGGAACGAGCAGTACTTC
-,many,TRBJ1-2,TRBV12-3/TRBV12-4,CASSRGPYGYTF,TGTGCCAGCAGCCGGGGTCCCTATGGCTACACCTTC
TRBD1,many,TRBJ2-5,TRBV20-1,CSALDRGHGETQYF,TGCAGTGCCTTGGACAGGGGGCACGGGGAGACCCAGTACTTC
TRBD1,many,TRBJ2-5,TRBV7-7,CASSPPGTGGETQYF,TGTGCTAGCAGTCCGCCCGGGACAGGGGGAGAGACCCAGTACTTC
TRBD2,many,TRBJ2-1,TRBV5-1,CASSFGASGHYNEQFF,TGCGCCAGCAGCTTTGGGGCTAGCGGGCACTACAATGAGCAGTTCTTC
-,many,TRBJ1-5,TRBV7-2,CASSLGGRVTNQPQHF,TGTGCCAGCAGCTTAGGAGGTCGGGTTACCAATCAGCCCCAGCATTTT
-,many,TRBJ1-1,TRBV5-1,CASSTDRVAEAFF,TGCGCCAGCAGCACCGACAGAGTGGCTGAAGCTTTCTTT
TRBD1,many,TRBJ2-2,TRBV27,CASIYTGGHTGELFF,TGTGCCAGCATTTATACAGGGGGACACACCGGGGAGCTGTTTTTT
TRBD1,many,TRBJ2-7,TRBV15,CATSFRTGLVEQYF,TGTGCCACCAGCTTCAGGACAGGGCTAGTCGAGCAGTACTTC
-,many,TRBJ1-1,TRBV4-1,CASSHDTGTLEAFF,TGCGCCAGCAGCCACGACACCGGGACACTGGAAGCTTTCTTT
-,many,TRBJ2-5,TRBV5-1,CASSLRGETQYF,TGCGCCAGCAGCTTGAGGGGGGAGACCCAGTACTTC
-,many,TRBJ1-1,TRBV27,CASSLGPAMNTEAFF,TGTGCCAGCAGTTTAGGGCCAGCCATGAACACTGAAGCTTTCTTT
TRBD1,many,TRBJ2-7,TRBV6-2/TRBV6-3,CASRLGQGFSYEQYF,TGTGCCAGCAGACTCGGACAGGGATTCTCCTACGAGCAGTACTTC
-,many,TRBJ2-5,TRBV29-1,CSVEVDRTQYF,TGCAGCGTTGAGGTTGACAGGACCCAGTACTTC
-,many,TRBJ1-6,TRBV5-6,CASSALSGARGPLHF,TGTGCCAGCAGCGCCCTATCAGGGGCTCGCGGACCCCTCCACTTT
-,-,TRBJ2-2,TRBV18,CASSPGLFTGELFF,TGTGCCAGCTCTCCTGGACTGTTCACCGGGGAGCTGTTTTTT
-,many,TRBJ2-1,TRBV15,CATSRVPGSYNEQFF,TGTGCCACCAGCAGAGTGCCTGGCTCCTACAATGAGCAGTTCTTC
-,many,TRBJ1-5,TRBV7-2,CASSFSPRQPQHF,TGTGCCAGCAGCTTTTCTCCCCGGCAGCCCCAGCATTTT
TRBD1,many,TRBJ1-2,TRBV5-5,CASSLWTGPNYGYTF,TGTGCCAGCAGCTTGTGGACAGGACCCAACTATGGCTACACCTTC
-,many,TRBJ2-3,TRBV12-3/TRBV12-4,CASSPMETQYF,TGTGCCAGCAGTCCTATGGAGACGCAGTATTTT
TRBD2,many,TRBJ2-5,TRBV6-5,CASSPLAGPSTQYF,TGTGCCAGCAGCCCACTAGCGGGCCCGTCGACCCAGTACTTC
TRBD2,few,TRBJ2-7,TRBV12-3/TRBV12-4,CASSLQRGAYEQYF,TGTGCCAGCAGTTTGCAGCGGGGGGCCTACGAGCAGTACTTC
TRBD1,many,TRBJ1-2,TRBV27,CASSLTDRGYYGYTF,TGTGCCAGCAGTTTAACCGACAGGGGGTACTATGGCTACACCTTC
-,many,TRBJ1-1,TRBV27,CATSVGAAGTEAFF,TGTGCCACCTCCGTGGGGGCGGCCGGCACTGAAGCTTTCTTT
-,many,TRBJ2-2,TRBV4-3,CASSQLNTGELFF,TGCGCCAGCAGCCAACTAAACACCGGGGAGCTGTTTTTT
-,many,TRBJ2-7,TRBV7-9,CASSSGSPIYEQYF,TGTGCCAGCAGCTCGGGAAGCCCCATCTACGAGCAGTACTTC
TRBD2,many,TRBJ2-5,TRBV6-5,CASSYISGRGETQYF,TGTGCCAGCAGTTACATTAGCGGGAGAGGAGAGACCCAGTACTTC
-,many,TRBJ1-5,TRBV5-1,CASSLEGESNQPQHF,TGCGCCAGCAGCTTGGAGGGGGAGAGTAATCAGCCCCAGCATTTT
-,many,TRBJ2-5,TRBV20-1,CSGSGGMETQYF,TGCAGTGGAAGTGGGGGGATGGAGACCCAGTACTTC
TRBD1,many,TRBJ2-2,TRBV7-2,CASRRTGGAGELFF,TGTGCCAGCAGACGTACAGGGGGCGCCGGGGAGCTGTTTTTT
TRBD2,many,TRBJ2-1,TRBV12-3/TRBV12-4,CASSGPTGGSYNEQFF,TGTGCCAGCAGTGGGCCAACGGGGGGCTCCTACAATGAGCAGTTCTTC
-,many,TRBJ1-4,TRBV15,CATSTQARNEKLFF,TGTGCCACCAGCACCCAGGCCAGGAATGAAAAACTGTTTTTT
TRBD2,many,TRBJ2-3,TRBV6-4,CASSPGTSDTDTQYF,TGTGCCAGCAGCCCCGGGACTAGCGACACAGATACGCAGTATTTT
TRBD2,many,TRBJ2-7,TRBV15,CATSGGISGLGAEQYF,TGTGCCACCAGCGGGGGGATTTCGGGACTAGGAGCCGAGCAGTACTTC
-,many,TRBJ1-3,TRBV29-1,CSVSLTGLSGNTIYF,TGCAGCGTTTCTCTGACAGGCCTCTCTGGAAACACCATATATTTT
-,many,TRBJ2-1,TRBV5-6,CASSPGPYNEQFF,TGTGCCAGCAGCCCGGGCCCTTACAATGAGCAGTTCTTC
-,many,TRBJ2-5,TRBV28,CASSPSLGETQYF,TGTGCCAGCAGTCCCTCCCTGGGGGAGACCCAGTACTTC
TRBD1,many,TRBJ2-1,TRBV10-3,CAIAGTGDSVSPNEQFF,TGTGCCATCGCCGGGACAGGGGATTCCGTAAGCCCGAATGAGCAGTTCTTC
-,many,TRBJ2-7,TRBV7-2,CASSPRAVGAEQYF,TGTGCCAGCAGCCCGCGGGCAGTGGGAGCCGAGCAGTACTTC
TRBD2,many,TRBJ2-1,TRBV6-2/TRBV6-3,CASLPSGGYNEQFF,TGTGCCAGCCTTCCTAGCGGGGGGTATAATGAGCAGTTCTTC
TRBD2,-,TRBJ2-3,TRBV12-3/TRBV12-4,CASSPTSGGSDTQYF,TGTGCCAGCAGTCCGACTAGCGGGGGATCAGATACGCAGTATTTT